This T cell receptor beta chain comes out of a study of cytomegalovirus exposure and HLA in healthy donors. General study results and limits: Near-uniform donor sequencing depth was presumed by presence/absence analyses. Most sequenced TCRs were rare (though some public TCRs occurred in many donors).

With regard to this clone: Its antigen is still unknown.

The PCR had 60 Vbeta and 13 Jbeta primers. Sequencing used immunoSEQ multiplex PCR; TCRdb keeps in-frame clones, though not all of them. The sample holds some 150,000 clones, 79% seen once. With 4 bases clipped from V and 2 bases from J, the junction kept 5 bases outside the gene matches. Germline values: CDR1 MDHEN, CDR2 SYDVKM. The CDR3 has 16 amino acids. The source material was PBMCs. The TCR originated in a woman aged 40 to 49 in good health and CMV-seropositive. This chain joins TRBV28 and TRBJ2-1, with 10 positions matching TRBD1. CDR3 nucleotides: TGTGCCAGCAGTTCTCCCGGGACAGGGGCCTACAATGAGCAGTTCTTC. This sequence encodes CASSSPGTGAYNEQFF.